Listed below are T cell receptor beta chains from one sample, sequenced in a study of OX40 agonist ivuxolimab in advanced cancers. Measured with immunoSEQ multiplex PCR; TCRdb has only the in-frame clones, and not every one. Of roughly 60,000 clones listed, 85% to 95% are singletons. Sequenced material: CD4+ or CD8+ T cells sorted from blood, taken in a trial of the OX40 agonist ivuxolimab. These receptor sequences come from an adult with an advanced solid tumor such as melanoma, head and neck, liver or kidney cancer. Both conserved end residues are part of each CDR3. A D gene is named only where the DNA matches it firmly. A row's size may be missing; if present it is once, few, many or a size class.

>.|.|TRBV30|TRBJ1-1|12
CAWSVETRRAFF
TGTGCCTGGAGTGTAGAGACACGCAGGGCTTTCTTT
>.|TRBD1|TRBV5-1|TRBJ2-5|15
CASSLATGDQETQYF
TGCGCCAGCAGCCTCGCGACAGGGGACCAAGAGACCCAGTACTTC
>.|.|TRBV27|TRBJ1-1|13
CASSPYRNTEAFF
TGTGCCAGCAGCCCTTATAGGAACACTGAAGCTTTCTTT
>.|TRBD1|TRBV7-2|TRBJ2-5|14
CASSPGQGFETQYF
TGTGCCAGCAGCCCGGGACAGGGGTTTGAGACCCAGTACTTC
>.|TRBD1|TRBV10-3|TRBJ2-3|15
CAISEDRGDTDTQYF
TGTGCCATCAGTGAGGACAGGGGAGACACAGATACGCAGTATTTT
>.|TRBD1|TRBV5-5|TRBJ2-5|15
CASTRTGSEAETQYF
TGTGCCAGCACCCGGACAGGGTCTGAAGCAGAGACCCAGTACTTC
>.|.|TRBV6-1|TRBJ2-4|17
CASSEALGSSYKNIQYF
TGTGCCAGCAGTGAAGCGTTGGGCAGCAGCTACAAAAACATTCAGTACTTC
>.|.|TRBV14|TRBJ2-2|14
CASSRALNTGELFF
TGTGCCAGCAGCCGGGCCCTGAACACCGGGGAGCTGTTTTTT
>.|.|TRBV27|TRBJ2-7|13
CASSSGLPYEQYF
TGTGCCAGCAGTTCGGGTCTTCCCTACGAGCAGTACTTC
>.|.|TRBV6-5|TRBJ1-6|14
CASSTVPRNSPLHF
TGTGCCAGCAGTACCGTTCCCCGTAATTCACCCCTCCACTTT
>.|.|TRBV27|TRBJ1-3|14
CASSLVGIGNTIYF
TGTGCCAGCAGTTTAGTCGGAATTGGAAACACCATATATTTT
>.|.|TRBV4-1|TRBJ2-1|17
CASSQDPYSSSYNEQFF
TGCGCCAGCAGCCAGGACCCATACTCTAGCTCCTACAATGAGCAGTTCTTC
>once|.|TRBV18|TRBJ2-1|15
CASSPRQHGAHEQFF
TGTGCCAGCTCACCACGTCAACACGGGGCCCATGAGCAGTTCTTC
>.|TRBD2|TRBV11-3|TRBJ2-7|13
CASSLTSVGEQYF
TGTGCCAGCAGCTTAACTAGCGTAGGGGAGCAGTACTTC
>once|TRBD1|TRBV15|TRBJ2-3|17
CATSRDRGQGIADTQYF
TGTGCCACCAGCAGAGATAGGGGGCAGGGGATCGCAGATACGCAGTATTTT
>.|.|TRBV18|TRBJ1-1|17
CASSPWVPGGANTEAFF
TGTGCCAGCTCCCCCTGGGTCCCGGGGGGGGCGAACACTGAAGCTTTCTTT
>.|.|TRBV6-5|TRBJ1-5|14
CASSQGTVNQPQHF
TGTGCCAGCAGTCAGGGGACGGTCAATCAGCCCCAGCATTTT
>.|TRBD1|TRBV27|TRBJ2-3|16
CASSFDPTGGTDTQYF
TGTGCCAGCAGTTTTGACCCTACAGGGGGAACAGATACGCAGTATTTT
>.|.|TRBV9|TRBJ2-2|13
CASSVGTGPELFF
TGTGCCAGCAGCGTAGGTACAGGTCCTGAGCTGTTTTTT